This TCR beta chain was documented in a study of CD8 T cells in Susac syndrome. TEMRA cells underwent FACS enrichment and CD8+ and CD4+ T cells underwent negative isolation. When the RNA was reverse transcribed, random hexamers were used with an input of about 0.5 to 1 ug. TCRdb analysed the immunoSEQ multiplex PCR reads with MiXCR anew, one entry per CDR3 protein. The sample has fewer than 350,000 distinct CDR3 sequences, 92% seen once; the top ten hold over 0.05%. The CDR3 sequence is 14 residues long. CDR1 SSHAT and CDR2 FNYEAQ come from the germline V gene (reference sequence). To note about this clonotype: At one of its ends the junction is not consistent with the germline gene, which may arise from a read error.

The specimen was CD4+ T cells from PBMCs. This TCR came from a human donor with multiple sclerosis. The V and J genes are TRBV7-7 and TRBJ2-5; a weak D match, TRBD1 (6 bases). The CDR3 nucleotides are TGTGCTAGCAGCCCCCTTGGGGGCGGGGAGACCCAGTACTTC. The encoded protein is CASSPLGGGETQYF. The full variable domain, completed using reference TRBV7-7 and TRBJ2-5, is GAGVSQSPRYKVTKRGQDVTLRCDPISSHATLYWYQQALGQGPEFLTYFNYEAQPDKSGLPSDRFSAERPEGSISTLTIQRTEQRDSAMYRCASSPLGGGETQYFGPGTRLLVL.